This note documents a single T cell receptor beta chain sequence. The V and J ends lost 0 bases and 6 bases respectively, with 17 bases between them. There are 17 residues in the CDR3. Germline CDR1 SGHTA, CDR2 FQGNSA. In the authors' methods: Scientists estimated how many nucleated cells there were by amplifying reference gene primers. TCRdb's table, derived via immunoSEQ multiplex PCR, lists solely in-frame clones and lacks some. The V and J calls and clone size come from that table; D and trimming were worked out from the DNA. The sample consists of under 250,000 clones, around 86% of them appearing once. These data come from a study of blood T cell repertoires in COVID-19. At the level of the study: Acute-phase and convalescent COVID-19 samples originated in the United States, Italy and Spain. T cells, B-cell-depleted T cells, or PBMCs supplied cDNA or gDNA.

This TCR was recovered from a woman in her 70s with active or convalescent COVID-19. The material sequenced was peripheral blood. The gene calls are TRBV7-2 and TRBJ1-4; D call uncertain. The CDR3 protein is CASSLAEGYKRDEKLFF. CDR3 sequence (DNA): TGTGCCAGCAGCTTAGCGGAGGGCTATAAGAGGGATGAAAAACTGTTTTTT.